This TCR beta chain was recorded in a study of breast tumors, draining lymph nodes, adjacent tissues. Each CDR3 protein gets one entry after TCRdb re-called the multiplex PCR reads with MiXCR. The table includes nearly 110,000 distinct CDR3 sequences, more than 30% detected once. Many counts were recorded for this clonotype. The germline V gene has CDR1 MNHEY and CDR2 SMNVEV (reference sequence). The CDR3 length is 13 residues. V was pared by 2 bases and J by 5 bases, with 9 bases between. Breast cancer patients provided tissue from their axillary draining lymph nodes. What was sequenced was axillary lymph node tissue. This clonotype was sampled from a female donor with breast cancer. Some clones in this sample may be carry-over from other donors' samples. The genes are TRBV27 and TRBJ1-2; D gene uncertain. The CDR3 DNA is TGTGCCAGCAGTTTAAACAACCGTTATGGCTACACCTTC. Protein sequence: CASSLNNRYGYTF.